The 22 T cell receptor beta chains reported below all come from one sample, sequenced in a study of cytomegalovirus exposure and HLA in healthy donors. In the PCR, 60 Vbeta and 13 Jbeta primers were used. Using immunoSEQ multiplex PCR, the repertoire was profiled, and TCRdb retains in-frame clones only, with some absent. The table records 130,000 or so clones, 70% to 75% of them present only once. The sequenced sample consisted of PBMCs. These receptors were obtained from a man between 25 and 39 years old in good health and CMV-seronegative.

V is TRBV27 and J is TRBJ1-4; TRBD1 might be the D (5 bases). The CDR3 has 16 amino acids. Deletions cut 1 base from V and 5 bases from J, with 14 bases between. Germline values: CDR1 MNHEY, CDR2 SMNVEV (reference sequence). The CDR3 sequence: CASSLYGQGFNEKLFF. CDR3 sequence (DNA): TGTGCCAGCAGTTTATACGGTCAGGGTTTCAATGAAAAACTGTTTTTT.

The rearrangement uses TRBV30 and TRBJ2-3; TRBD2 matches 10 bases. V dropped 2 bases and J dropped 4; count of bases not matched to a gene: 6. From germline, CDR1 is GTSNPN and CDR2 SVGIG (reference sequence). This CDR3 has 15 amino acids. CDR3 nucleotides: TGTGCCTGGAGTAGCGGACTAGCGGATGCAGATACGCAGTATTTT. It codes for CAWSSGLADADTQYF.

The rearrangement joins TRBV27 to TRBJ2-7; possibly TRBD1 for D (6 bases). Between the trimmed V and J ends, which lost 0 bases and 9 bases, there was a span of 12 bases. CDR1 and CDR2 (germline): MNHEY, SMNVEV (reference sequence). The CDR3 length is 13 residues. The CDR3 protein is CASSLSNVGAQYF. The CDR3 DNA is TGTGCCAGCAGTTTATCGAACGTGGGGGCGCAGTACTTC.

V and J are TRBV6-5 and TRBJ1-2; 11 bases map to TRBD1. The CDR3 covers 13 residues. V lost 6 bases to trimming and J lost 7 bases; unmatched junction nucleotides: 4. CDR1 is MNHEY, CDR2 SVGAGI, per germline. The CDR3 reads CASRRDRGSGYTF. As DNA, the CDR3 is TGTGCCAGCAGGAGGGACAGGGGGAGTGGCTACACCTTC.

V gene TRBV30 combines with J gene TRBJ2-7; 9 nucleotides match TRBD2. J gave up 3 bases and V 4 bases, and 7 bases lay outside the gene matches. Germline V gives CDR1 GTSNPN, CDR2 SVGIG (reference sequence). The CDR3 extends over 14 amino acids. The DNA of the CDR3 is TGTGCCTGGAATAGCGGGACTAGCAGCTACGAGCAGTACTTC. It codes for CAWNSGTSSYEQYF.

This chain links TRBV28 with TRBJ1-5; a possible D gene is TRBD1 (6 bases). This CDR3 contains 12 residues. V was trimmed by 3 bases and J by 10 bases, leaving 10 bases between them. Germline loops: CDR1 MDHEN, CDR2 SYDVKM. The CDR3 here is CASSLGTKPQHF. Here the CDR3 DNA reads TGTGCCAGCAGTTTGGGGACAAAACCCCAGCATTTT.

The CDR3 nucleotides are TGTGCCAGCAGCGCAGACAGGCGGAACACTGAAGCTTTCTTT. Encoded protein: CASSADRRNTEAFF. The chain joins TRBV7-2 to TRBJ1-1; TRBD1 is a possible D gene (6 bases). In germline, CDR1 is SGHTA, CDR2 FQGNSA. Trimming stripped 5 bases from V and 1 base from J, with 11 bases between. This CDR3 spans 14 amino acids.

The chain couples TRBV4-3 to TRBJ1-4; the D gene is possibly TRBD1 (6 bases). The CDR3 runs to 16 residues. Germline V CDR1 and CDR2: LGHNA, YSLEER. V dropped 0 bases and J dropped 3 bases, with 11 bases sitting between them. The CDR3: CASSQDHQGPNEKLFF. The CDR3 coding sequence is TGCGCCAGCAGCCAAGATCACCAGGGGCCTAATGAAAAACTGTTTTTT.

This clone showed up just a few times. A read error may account for a junction end that differs from germline. J is TRBJ2-1 and V is TRBV30; no firm D call. Germline assignment: CDR1 GTSNPN and CDR2 SVGIG (reference sequence). The CDR3 totals 12 residues. The CDR3 protein is CAWSPIYSEQFF. In DNA form, the CDR3 reads TGTGCCTGGAGCCCTATATACAGTGAGCAGTTCTTC.

The gene calls are TRBV28 and TRBJ1-1; D possibly corresponds to TRBD1 (6 bases). The ends were cut back, 8 bases at V and 3 bases at J, with 16 bases in the middle. The CDR3 is made up of 14 amino acids. Germline V gene sequence: CDR1 MDHEN, CDR2 SYDVKM. The CDR3 DNA reads TGTGCCAGCGGAACAGGGTCGCTTGACACTGAAGCTTTCTTT. This gives the protein CASGTGSLDTEAFF.

The rearrangement joins TRBV19 to TRBJ2-1; possibly TRBD2 for D (5 bases). This CDR3 has 14 residues. Germline V gene data show CDR1 as LNHDA and CDR2 as SQIVND (reference sequence). The V gene lost 6 bases and the J gene lost 5 bases, with 14 bases spanning the gap. The CDR3 protein is CASRDRERNNEQFF. In DNA form, the CDR3 reads TGTGCCAGTAGAGACCGGGAACGAAACAATGAGCAGTTCTTC. Drawing the rest from reference TRBV19 and TRBJ2-1, the complete variable domain is DGGITQSPKYLFRKEGQNVTLSCEQNLNHDAMYWYRQDPGQGLRLIYYSQIVNDFQKGDIAEGYSVSREKKESFPLTVTSAQKNPTAFYLCASRDRERNNEQFFGPGTRLTVL.

The sample holds a few counts of this clone. This rearrangement joins TRBV4-2 to TRBJ1-2; D may be TRBD1 (6 bases). This CDR3 region has 17 residues. Trimming pared 0 bases from V and 4 bases from J, leaving 18 bases between. Per the germline V gene, CDR1 is LGHNA and CDR2 is YNFKEQ. The CDR3 nucleotides are TGTGCCAGCAGCCAAGATGAGGCGGGGGCGCTGGGCTATGGCTACACCTTC. Amino acids: CASSQDEAGALGYGYTF.

The rearrangement links TRBV4-2 to TRBJ1-1, with D hard to call. CDR3 length: 14 residues. The V end was cut by 1 base, the J end by 1 base, with 7 bases between. Germline V gene data show CDR1 as LGHNA and CDR2 as YNFKEQ. DNA for the CDR3: TGTGCCAGCAGCCAAGTATCAGAGAACACTGAAGCTTTCTTT. It codes for CASSQVSENTEAFF.

This chain uses TRBV7-9 with TRBJ2-7, with unresolved D. V lost 5 bases, J lost 1 base, and 15 bases lay in between. Germline V gene sequence: CDR1 SEHNR, CDR2 FQNEAQ (reference sequence). There are 15 residues in the CDR3. Here the CDR3 reads CASSPVGPASYEQYF. The CDR3 region has the DNA TGTGCCAGCAGCCCGGTGGGTCCAGCGTCCTACGAGCAGTACTTC.

This clone has only a few counts. The V and J genes are TRBV5-8 and TRBJ1-1; tentatively, D is TRBD1 (5 bases). The CDR3 contains 11 residues. The germline V gene has CDR1 SGHTS and CDR2 YDEGEE. The ends were cut back, 4 bases at V and 4 bases at J, with 5 bases in the middle. CDR3 nucleotide sequence: TGTGCCAGCAGCAGGGGCACTGAAGCTTTCTTT. Translation gives CASSRGTEAFF.

The rearrangement uses TRBV7-2 and TRBJ1-6; TRBD1 might be the D (5 bases). Trimming took off 6 bases at V and 9 bases at J, with 18 bases between the two ends. Germline V lookup: CDR1 SGHTA, CDR2 FQGNSA. CDR3 size: 15 residues. The CDR3 DNA is TGTGCCAGCAGTAATTGGGCAGGGCTGGCTTCACCCCTCCACTTT. Translation: CASSNWAGLASPLHF.

This clone has just a few counts. This chain joins TRBV6-6 and TRBJ1-4, with D possibly TRBD1 on 5 matching bases. Trimming took off 6 bases at V and 4 bases at J, with 12 bases between the two ends. Germline V gene data show CDR1 as MNHNY and CDR2 as SVGAGI (reference sequence). The CDR3 length is 14 residues. The chain's CDR3 is CASRPGLLNEKLFF. The CDR3 DNA follows: TGTGCCAGCAGACCGGGACTGCTTAATGAAAAACTGTTTTTT.

In its sample, this clone was seen once. The chain couples TRBV4-3 to TRBJ2-3, with 7 bases identical to TRBD2. This CDR3 is built from 18 residues. Germline values: CDR1 LGHNA, CDR2 YSLEER. The V gene end was trimmed by 0 bases and the J gene end by 6 bases; junction bases not matched to a gene: 15. CDR3 DNA: TGCGCCAGCAGCCAAGATGGCGCTCGGGGGGACTTGGGGGATACGCAGTATTTT. Its protein product is CASSQDGARGDLGDTQYF.

For the CDR3, the DNA is TGTGCCTGGAGTGTTGCTGGTGGAGGCGAGCAGTACTTC. Translated, it gives CAWSVAGGGEQYF. The chain is built from TRBV30 and TRBJ2-7; TRBD2 is a possible D gene (5 bases). Trimming removed 0 bases from V and 6 bases from J, with 12 bases in between. CDR1 is GTSNPN, CDR2 SVGIG, per germline (reference sequence). The CDR3 totals 13 residues.

This clone has just a few counts. The rearrangement links TRBV9 to TRBJ2-7; D is unclear. With 8 bases removed from V and 3 bases from J, the gap between germline ends came to 9 bases. This CDR3 region has 11 residues. Germline V lookup: CDR1 SGDLS, CDR2 YYNGEE. The CDR3 is CARPLVYEQYF. The DNA for the CDR3 is TGTGCCAGACCTTTAGTCTACGAGCAGTACTTC.

The chain carries TRBV6-5 and TRBJ2-1; D possibly corresponds to TRBD1 (6 bases). Trimming removed 2 bases at V and 4 bases at J, with 9 bases between. The CDR3 is 14 amino acids. Germline V gives CDR1 MNHEY, CDR2 SVGAGI. CDR3 region: CASSYHDRYNEQFF. DNA for the CDR3: TGTGCCAGCAGTTACCATGACAGGTACAATGAGCAGTTCTTC.

The rearrangement links TRBV7-6 to TRBJ1-1; TRBD1 might be the D (6 bases). Trimming took 1 base from V and 0 from J, leaving 9 bases between them. CDR1 and CDR2 from the germline V gene are SGHVS and FNYEAQ. This CDR3 comprises 15 residues. The CDR3 DNA reads as TGTGCCAGCAGCTTAGGGGACAACATGAACACTGAAGCTTTCTTT. It specifies CASSLGDNMNTEAFF.